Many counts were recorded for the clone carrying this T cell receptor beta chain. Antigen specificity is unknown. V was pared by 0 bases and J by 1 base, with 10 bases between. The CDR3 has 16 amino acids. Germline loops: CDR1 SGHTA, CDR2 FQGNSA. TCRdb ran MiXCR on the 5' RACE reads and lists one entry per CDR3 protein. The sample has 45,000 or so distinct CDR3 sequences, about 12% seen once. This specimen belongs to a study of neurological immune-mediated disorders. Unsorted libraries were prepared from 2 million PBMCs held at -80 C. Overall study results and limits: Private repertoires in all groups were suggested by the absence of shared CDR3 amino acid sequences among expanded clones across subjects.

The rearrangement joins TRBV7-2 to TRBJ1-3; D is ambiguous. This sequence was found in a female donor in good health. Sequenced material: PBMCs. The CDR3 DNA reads TGTGCCAGCAGCTTAGCCCTAACAACGTCTGGAAACACCATATATTTT. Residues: CASSLALTTSGNTIYF.